These 29 T cell receptor beta chains were all obtained from the same sample, sequenced in a study of cytotoxic CD8 clonotypes in ibrutinib-treated CLL. The data were produced by immunoSEQ multiplex PCR, yet TCRdb's version contains in-frame clones alone and is incomplete. The repertoire includes around 300,000 clones, roughly 85% of them detected once, and over 5% sits in the top ten. This specimen consisted of PBMCs, obtained before ibrutinib treatment. The receptors stem from a human donor with chronic lymphocytic leukemia.

The gene calls are TRBV19 and TRBJ2-1; 12 nucleotides line up with TRBD2. This CDR3 is built from 15 residues. Trimming took 7 bases from V and 5 from J; bases not matched to a gene: 6. CDR1 and CDR2 (germline): LNHDA, SQIVND (reference sequence). The CDR3 bases are TGTGCCAGTACCCCGGGACTAGCGGGCAACAATGAGCAGTTCTTC. It translates to CASTPGLAGNNEQFF.

The chain has TRBV28 and TRBJ1-2, with 7 bases lining up with TRBD1. Trimming took 7 bases from V and 2 from J; bases not matched to a gene: 7. CDR1 is MDHEN and CDR2 is SYDVKM in the germline V gene. This CDR3 contains 14 residues. The CDR3 DNA sequence: TGTGCCAGCAATATACAGGGGCTAAACTATGGCTACACCTTC. Amino acids: CASNIQGLNYGYTF.

This clone was recorded a few times. This chain connects TRBV15 to TRBJ1-5; unclear D gene. Deletions cut 0 bases from V and 6 bases from J, with 9 bases between. The CDR3 has 14 residues. The germline V gene encodes CDR1 LNHNV and CDR2 YYDKDF (reference sequence). The CDR3 bases are TGTGCCACCAGCAGAGATATCAGTCCTCAGCCCCAGCATTTT. Protein sequence: CATSRDISPQPQHF.

This clone was observed a handful of times. This chain uses TRBV6-5 with TRBJ2-7; D not certain. The CDR3 is made up of 13 amino acids. V lost 8 bases and J lost 0, with 11 bases in between. Germline V lookup: CDR1 MNHEY, CDR2 SVGAGI. The CDR3 is CASADSLSYEQYF. The CDR3 DNA reads TGTGCCAGCGCCGACTCCCTCTCCTACGAGCAGTACTTC.

The J gene is TRBJ1-2, the V gene TRBV29-1, with TRBD1 matching over 8 bases. Trimming at V came to 2 bases and at J to 8 bases, leaving 13 bases not matched to a gene. The CDR3 runs to 15 residues. The germline V gene encodes CDR1 SQVTM and CDR2 ANQGSEA. CDR3 amino acids: CSVESLGQGLGGYTF. In DNA form, the CDR3 reads TGCAGCGTTGAAAGTCTTGGACAGGGATTGGGAGGCTACACCTTC.

CDR3 DNA: TGTGCCAGCCATGGGACAGGGACGGGAAACACCATATATTTT. This gives the protein CASHGTGTGNTIYF. This chain links TRBV25-1 with TRBJ1-3; 9 bases align to TRBD1. Germline-derived CDR1 and CDR2 are MGHDK and SYGVNS. This CDR3 is built from 14 residues. V dropped 8 bases and J dropped 4; count of bases not matched to a gene: 6.

V and J are TRBV9 and TRBJ2-3; D might be TRBD2 (5 bases). The CDR3 has 16 amino acids. With 1 base removed from V and 4 bases from J, the gap between germline ends came to 16 bases. Germline V gene lookup returns CDR1 SGDLS and CDR2 YYNGEE. The CDR3 region has the DNA TGTGCCAGCAGCGTAAATTTCCGGGAAAGTGCAGATACGCAGTATTTT. This codes for CASSVNFRESADTQYF.

The chain employs TRBV7-9 and TRBJ1-1; no clear D. Trimming shortened V by 5 bases and J by 11 bases, and 15 bases separated the two germline ends. The germline CDR1 and CDR2 sequences are SEHNR and FQNEAQ (reference sequence). The CDR3 is made up of 12 amino acids. The DNA of the CDR3 is TGTGCCAGCAGCCCTGACACGATGGGGGCTTTCTTT. It is translated as CASSPDTMGAFF.

The chain has TRBV27 and TRBJ2-7, with unresolved D. CDR1 and CDR2 (germline): MNHEY, SMNVEV (reference sequence). CDR3 length: 14 residues. V was trimmed by 6 bases and J by 0 bases, leaving 12 bases between them. The CDR3, as DNA: TGTGCCAGCAGCCCGGACCATGCCTCCTACGAGCAGTACTTC. Translation: CASSPDHASYEQYF.

The CDR3 loop reads CSVPPPGPNTEAFF. CDR3 bases: TGCAGCGTTCCACCTCCGGGGCCGAACACTGAAGCTTTCTTT. The J gene is TRBJ1-1, the V gene TRBV29-1; possible D gene TRBD1, 5 bases. V dropped 5 bases and J dropped 1 base, with 14 bases sitting between them. CDR1 SQVTM and CDR2 ANQGSEA come from the germline V gene. The CDR3 totals 14 residues.

In its sample, this clone was seen a few times. This sequence joins TRBV18 and TRBJ1-5; weak D call: TRBD1 (6 bases). The germline CDR1 and CDR2 sequences are KGHSH and LQKENI. The CDR3 extends over 14 amino acids. Trimming stripped 2 bases from V and 4 bases from J, with 9 bases between. CDR3 amino acids: CASSPEQGNQPQHF. Here the CDR3 DNA reads TGTGCCAGCTCACCAGAACAGGGAAATCAGCCCCAGCATTTT. Using reference TRBV18 and TRBJ1-5 for the parts outside the CDR3, the full variable domain is NAGVMQNPRHLVRRRGQEARLRCSPMKGHSHVYWYRQLPEEGLKFMVYLQKENIIDESGMPKERFSAEFPKEGPSILRIQQVVRGDSAAYFCASSPEQGNQPQHFGDGTRLSIL.

The rearrangement joins TRBV7-9 to TRBJ2-1; 7 bases map to TRBD2. The V gene end was trimmed by 6 bases and the J gene end by 6 bases; junction bases not matched to a gene: 5. The CDR3 extends over 13 amino acids. Per germline, CDR1 SEHNR and CDR2 FQNEAQ (reference sequence). Here the CDR3 DNA reads TGTGCCAGCAGTGTAAGCGGGGTCAATGAGCAGTTCTTC. As protein: CASSVSGVNEQFF.

This chain joins TRBV30 and TRBJ1-5; D gene unclear. The CDR3 spans 13 residues. V dropped 3 bases and J dropped 5 bases, with 11 bases sitting between them. Germline-derived CDR1 and CDR2 are GTSNPN and SVGIG (reference sequence). The CDR3 loop reads CAWSEDGDQPQHF. The CDR3 DNA is TGTGCCTGGAGCGAGGACGGGGATCAGCCCCAGCATTTT. The full variable domain, in which reference TRBV30 and TRBJ1-5 provide the parts outside the CDR3, is SQTIHQWPATLVQPVGSPLSLECTVEGTSNPNLYWYRQAAGRGLQLLFYSVGIGQISSEVPQNLSASRPQDRQFILSSKKLLLSDSGFYLCAWSEDGDQPQHFGDGTRLSIL.

The chain employs TRBV4-3 and TRBJ2-1, with TRBD2 matching 7 bases. The V gene's germline CDR1 is LGHNA and CDR2 YSLEER. V dropped 3 bases and J dropped 4; count of bases not matched to a gene: 9. This CDR3 is 16 amino acids long. For the CDR3, the DNA is TGCGCCAGCAGCCACGATAGGCCTAGCGGTTACAATGAGCAGTTCTTC. Translating gives CASSHDRPSGYNEQFF.

On this clone itself: This sample also contains other DNA sequences that code for the same CDR3. The chain is built from TRBV9 and TRBJ2-2; D is tentatively TRBD1 or TRBD2 (5 bases each). This CDR3 has 15 amino acids. Trimming took 0 bases from V and 1 from J, leaving 7 bases between them. In germline, CDR1 is SGDLS, CDR2 YYNGEE. CDR3 sequence: CASSVVGGNTGELFF. The CDR3 bases are TGTGCCAGCAGCGTAGTTGGGGGGAACACCGGGGAGCTGTTTTTT.

The chain uses TRBV5-6 and TRBJ2-7; the match to TRBD2 covers 12 bases. With 3 bases clipped from V and 4 bases from J, the junction kept 2 bases outside the gene matches. CDR1 and CDR2 (germline): SGHDT, YYEEEE. The CDR3 is 14 amino acids. CDR3 DNA sequence: TGTGCCAGCAGCTGGACTAGCGGGATTTACGAGCAGTACTTC. Translation gives CASSWTSGIYEQYF. Complete variable domain (other parts from reference TRBV5-6 and TRBJ2-7): DAGVTQSPTHLIKTRGQQVTLRCSPKSGHDTVSWYQQALGQGPQFIFQYYEEEERQRGNFPDRFSGHQFPNYSSELNVNALLLGDSALYLCASSWTSGIYEQYFGPGTRLTVT.

This sequence joins TRBV5-1 and TRBJ2-5; D might be TRBD1 or TRBD2, each matching 5 bases. Germline V gene sequence: CDR1 SGHRS, CDR2 YFSETQ. This CDR3 is 14 amino acids long. The ends were cut back, 4 bases at V and 4 bases at J, with 14 bases in the middle. The CDR3 coding sequence is TGCGCCAGCAGCGCTAGAGGGGCGGGAGAGACCCAGTACTTC. Translating it yields CASSARGAGETQYF.

This clone has just one count. The V and J genes are TRBV30 and TRBJ1-1, with D hard to call. CDR1 is GTSNPN and CDR2 is SVGIG in the germline V gene (reference sequence). V lost 8 bases and J lost 1, with 17 bases in between. CDR3 length: 14 amino acids. This CDR3 reads CAGESWRQNTEAFF. In nucleotides, the CDR3 is TGTGCCGGAGAATCGTGGAGGCAGAACACTGAAGCTTTCTTT.

In this sample, this clone turned up a few times. The J gene is TRBJ2-7, the V gene TRBV9; D might be TRBD2 (5 bases). This CDR3 has 14 residues. Germline assignment: CDR1 SGDLS and CDR2 YYNGEE. Trimming stripped 0 bases from V and 2 bases from J, with 9 bases between. The CDR3 reads CASSVATGTYEQYF. In DNA form, the CDR3 reads TGTGCCAGCAGCGTAGCTACGGGGACCTACGAGCAGTACTTC.

The chain carries TRBV6-5 and TRBJ2-7, with 8 bases identical to TRBD2. CDR1 MNHEY and CDR2 SVGAGI come from the germline V gene. The CDR3 is 15 residues long. With V trimmed by 6 bases and J by 1 base, 8 bases remained unmatched. CDR3 DNA: TGTGCCAGCAGCCTGACGCCTAGCGGGTCCTACGAGCAGTACTTC. Protein: CASSLTPSGSYEQYF.

V usage is TRBV5-4 and J usage is TRBJ2-3; 7 bases align to TRBD1. The germline gives CDR1 SGHNT, CDR2 YYREEE (reference sequence). The CDR3 covers 14 residues. V lost 6 bases and J lost 1; bases outside the gene matches: 5. The CDR3 DNA reads TGTGCCAGCAACCCAACAGGGGGCACAGATACGCAGTATTTT. As protein: CASNPTGGTDTQYF.

V is TRBV7-9 and J is TRBJ2-7; D is perhaps TRBD1 (6 bases). V lost 6 bases and J 2 bases, leaving 8 bases between the germline ends. Germline V CDR1 and CDR2: SEHNR, FQNEAQ (reference sequence). The CDR3 runs to 12 residues. CDR3 residues: CASSPGAYEQYF. As DNA, the CDR3 is TGTGCCAGCAGTCCAGGGGCCTACGAGCAGTACTTC.

The chain joins TRBV4-1 to TRBJ1-5; D not resolved. CDR3 length: 18 amino acids. Germline CDR1 MGHRA, CDR2 YSYEKL. Trimming shortened V by 1 base and J by 3 bases, and 19 bases separated the two germline ends. The chain's CDR3 is CASSQAPWAGTDNQPQHF. In nucleotides, the CDR3 is TGCGCCAGCAGCCAAGCCCCATGGGCAGGTACCGACAATCAGCCCCAGCATTTT.

The genes are TRBV7-9 and TRBJ2-1; D ambiguous. Trimming took off 5 bases at V and 5 bases at J, with 4 bases between the two ends. Germline V gene lookup returns CDR1 SEHNR and CDR2 FQNEAQ (reference sequence). This CDR3 spans 11 amino acids. This CDR3 reads CASSHNNEQFF. DNA for the CDR3: TGTGCCAGCAGCCACAACAATGAGCAGTTCTTC.

The chain is built from TRBV19 and TRBJ1-5, with D unresolved. Trimming stripped 5 bases from V and 3 bases from J, with 14 bases between. The CDR3 spans 15 residues. Germline lookup yields CDR1 LNHDA and CDR2 SQIVND (reference sequence). The CDR3 DNA sequence: TGTGCCAGTAGTTCCGGGCAGGAACTCAATCAGCCCCAGCATTTT. This encodes CASSSGQELNQPQHF.

The V call is TRBV18, the J call TRBJ1-5; tentative D call: TRBD1 (6 bases). The V gene lost 4 bases and the J gene lost 2 bases, with 15 bases spanning the gap. This CDR3 is 16 amino acids long. Per the germline V gene, CDR1 is KGHSH and CDR2 is LQKENI. CDR3 residues: CASSQAGAGGNQPQHF. CDR3 bases: TGTGCCAGCTCACAAGCAGGGGCTGGGGGCAATCAGCCCCAGCATTTT. The full variable domain, its missing parts supplied by reference TRBV18 and TRBJ1-5, is NAGVMQNPRHLVRRRGQEARLRCSPMKGHSHVYWYRQLPEEGLKFMVYLQKENIIDESGMPKERFSAEFPKEGPSILRIQQVVRGDSAAYFCASSQAGAGGNQPQHFGDGTRLSIL.

This clone was seen a handful of times. V is TRBV10-3 and J is TRBJ2-1, with TRBD2 identical over 8 bases. Germline trimming cut 7 bases from V and 5 bases from J; bases unmatched to any gene: 10. The CDR3 spans 15 residues. Germline values: CDR1 ENHRY, CDR2 SYGVKD. The CDR3 is CAIKETSAGNNEQFF. The CDR3 coding sequence is TGTGCCATCAAGGAGACTAGCGCGGGTAACAATGAGCAGTTCTTC.

This chain uses TRBV18 with TRBJ2-5; D not certain. V lost 1 base and J 2 bases, leaving 5 bases between the germline ends. The CDR3 covers 13 residues. The germline CDR1 and CDR2 sequences are KGHSH and LQKENI. The CDR3 DNA reads TGTGCCAGCTCACCACTACCACAAGAGACCCAGTACTTC. This gives the protein CASSPLPQETQYF.

The V call is TRBV5-6, the J call TRBJ1-2, with D perhaps TRBD1 (5 bases). Deletions cut 5 bases from V and 7 bases from J, with 15 bases between. The CDR3 contains 13 residues. From germline, CDR1 is SGHDT and CDR2 YYEEEE. The CDR3 coding sequence is TGTGCCAGCAGTTGGGGGAGGCCTAGTGGCTACACCTTC. Protein sequence: CASSWGRPSGYTF. Filled out from reference TRBV5-6 and TRBJ1-2, the complete variable domain reads DAGVTQSPTHLIKTRGQQVTLRCSPKSGHDTVSWYQQALGQGPQFIFQYYEEEERQRGNFPDRFSGHQFPNYSSELNVNALLLGDSALYLCASSWGRPSGYTFGSGTRLTVV.